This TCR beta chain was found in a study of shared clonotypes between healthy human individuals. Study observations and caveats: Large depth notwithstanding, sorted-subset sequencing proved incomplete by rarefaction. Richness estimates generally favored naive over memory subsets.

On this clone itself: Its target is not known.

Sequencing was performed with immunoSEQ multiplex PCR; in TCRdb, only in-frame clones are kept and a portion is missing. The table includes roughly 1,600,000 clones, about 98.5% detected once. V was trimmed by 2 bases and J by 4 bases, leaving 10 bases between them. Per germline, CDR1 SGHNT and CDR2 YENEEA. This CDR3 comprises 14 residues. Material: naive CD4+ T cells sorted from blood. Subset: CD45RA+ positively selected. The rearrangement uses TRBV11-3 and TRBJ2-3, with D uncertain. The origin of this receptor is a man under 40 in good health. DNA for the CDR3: TGTGCCAGCAGCTTATTTCGCTTTCCAGATACGCAGTATTTT. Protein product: CASSLFRFPDTQYF.